This T cell receptor beta chain is from a study of Ad26.COV2.S vaccination and SARS-CoV-2 variants. Whole-study context: Participants got Ad26.COV2.S intramuscularly, once or twice 56 days apart. Study-wide results and caveats: Estimates derived from TCR breadth and depth analyses may have underestimated total T cell responses. Participants given vaccine showed non-spike TCR breadth similar to that of placebo recipients.

Germline V gene sequence: CDR1 LGHDT, CDR2 YNNKEL (reference sequence). The J segment lost 12 bases and the V segment lost 2 bases, leaving 14 bases of the junction unmatched. This CDR3 has 17 residues. Treatment noted: 19 received Ad26.COV2.S at low or high dose, single or two shots; about 5 received placebo; per-sample allocation not given. Day 63 after the first vaccine or placebo injection was the time point for sampling. Recruitment in Boston yielded a donor of adult age, 18-55 years. Repertoires were generated with immunoSEQ multiplex PCR, while TCRdb's copy carries only in-frame clones and drops some. This sample has some 290,000 clones; about 82% occur once, and the top ten carry 2.1%. This clone appeared a few times. The antigen is unknown.

The sequence was collected from a person aged 18-65 years who received the Ad26.COV2.S COVID-19 vaccine or a placebo. The V call is TRBV3-1 (or the pseudogene TRBV3-2), the J call TRBJ1-6, with 9 bases fitting TRBD1. The sequences come from peripheral blood, collected in a trial of Ad26.COV2.S vaccine versus placebo. CDR3 DNA sequence: TGTGCCAGCAGCCAAACCGGACAGGGGAAGGGTGAGCAACCCCTCCACTTT. This gives the protein CASSQTGQGKGEQPLHF.